The 10 T cell receptor beta chains given below trace back to one sample, sequenced in a study of blood T cell repertoires in COVID-19. Here immunoSEQ multiplex PCR was the method, and the copy in TCRdb shows in-frame clones only, minus some. The sample holds over 90,000 clones, nearly 90% seen once. The sample consisted of peripheral blood. Receptors were obtained from a man aged 45 to 65 with active COVID-19.

The V call is TRBV2, the J call TRBJ1-5; unclear D gene. Germline-derived CDR1 and CDR2 are SNHLY and FYNNEI. This CDR3 is built from 13 residues. V gave up 5 bases and J gave up 6 bases, with 11 bases separating them. The DNA for the CDR3 is TGTGCCAGCAGTTTAACGGGATTTCAGCCCCAGCATTTT. Amino acid sequence: CASSLTGFQPQHF.

The chain carries TRBV29-1 and TRBJ2-3; D is unresolved. V shed 8 bases and J shed 7 bases, with 19 bases lying between them. Germline CDR1 reads SQVTM; CDR2 reads ANQGSEA. The CDR3 is 13 residues long. CDR3 nucleotide sequence: TGCAGCCACGCCATCCCGGTTTCAAATACGCAGTATTTT. Its protein is CSHAIPVSNTQYF.

The chain employs TRBV28 and TRBJ2-7, with 8 bases aligning to TRBD1. Germline lookup yields CDR1 MDHEN and CDR2 SYDVKM. The V and J ends lost 6 bases and 6 bases, in that order; junction bases with no gene match: 13. The CDR3 runs to 15 residues. The CDR3 coding sequence is TGTGCCAGCAGGCTCGGGGCAGGGGGCGATTTCGAGCAGTACTTC. This codes for CASRLGAGGDFEQYF. Complete variable domain (other parts from reference TRBV28 and TRBJ2-7): DVKVTQSSRYLVKRTGEKVFLECVQDMDHENMFWYRQDPGLGLRLIYFSYDVKMKEKGDIPEGYSVSREKKERFSLILESASTNQTSMYLCASRLGAGGDFEQYFGPGTRLTVT.

The chain is built from TRBV6-5 and TRBJ1-1; D not certain. The CDR3 sequence is 14 residues long. The ends were cut back, 6 bases at V and 4 bases at J, with 15 bases in the middle. Germline V CDR1 and CDR2: MNHEY, SVGAGI. CDR3 in amino acids: CASRDPDGATEAFF. CDR3 DNA sequence: TGTGCCAGCAGAGACCCTGACGGAGCCACTGAAGCTTTCTTT.

The chain carries TRBV6-6 and TRBJ2-1, with 11 bases identical to TRBD1. Germline loops: CDR1 MNHNY, CDR2 SVGAGI (reference sequence). The V and J ends lost 5 bases and 10 bases, in that order; junction bases with no gene match: 10. The CDR3 contains 15 residues. CDR3 bases: TGTGCCAGCAGTAACCCCGTGGGACAGGGGGACGAGCAGTTCTTC. Translating it yields CASSNPVGQGDEQFF.

The chain uses TRBV5-1 and TRBJ1-2, with a possible D match to TRBD1 (5 bases). V was shortened by 1 base and J by 6 bases, with 19 bases between the two germline ends. The CDR3 has 16 residues. Germline V gives CDR1 SGHRS, CDR2 YFSETQ. The chain's CDR3 is CASSLWGDGLIDGYTF. The DNA of the CDR3 is TGCGCCAGCAGCTTGTGGGGGGACGGCCTTATCGATGGCTACACCTTC.

The V call is TRBV7-6, the J call TRBJ2-1; no firm D call. Trimming stripped 0 bases from V and 0 bases from J, with 6 bases between. CDR1 is SGHVS, CDR2 FNYEAQ, per germline. This CDR3 spans 15 amino acids. The CDR3 sequence: CASSLAPSSYNEQFF. Here the CDR3 DNA reads TGTGCCAGCAGCTTAGCGCCGAGCTCCTACAATGAGCAGTTCTTC.

The V gene is TRBV5-1, the J gene TRBJ1-6; no definite D call. The CDR3 is 18 residues long. Germline V gene lookup returns CDR1 SGHRS and CDR2 YFSETQ. V lost 0 bases and J 2 bases, leaving 15 bases between the germline ends. The CDR3, as DNA: TGCGCCAGCAGCTTGGTTGTCCTGCGGGTGGCCTATAATTCACCCCTCCACTTT. This sequence encodes CASSLVVLRVAYNSPLHF.

V gene TRBV7-2 combines with J gene TRBJ2-7; tentative D call: TRBD2 (6 bases). The CDR3 contains 13 residues. V was cut by 5 bases and J by 6 bases, with 14 bases left in between. Germline V CDR1 and CDR2: SGHTA, FQGNSA. CDR3 coding DNA: TGTGCCAGCAGCCCAGCGCCCGGGGGCGAGCAGTACTTC. It specifies CASSPAPGGEQYF.

This clone occurred once. The chain has TRBV7-2 and TRBJ2-2; 7 bases line up with TRBD2. The V gene's germline CDR1 is SGHTA and CDR2 FQGNSA. V was clipped by 3 bases and J by 5 bases; unmatched bases: 3. The CDR3 loop spans 14 amino acids. The CDR3 sequence is CASSFKRGTGELFF. For the CDR3, the DNA is TGTGCCAGCAGCTTCAAGCGGGGAACCGGGGAGCTGTTTTTT.